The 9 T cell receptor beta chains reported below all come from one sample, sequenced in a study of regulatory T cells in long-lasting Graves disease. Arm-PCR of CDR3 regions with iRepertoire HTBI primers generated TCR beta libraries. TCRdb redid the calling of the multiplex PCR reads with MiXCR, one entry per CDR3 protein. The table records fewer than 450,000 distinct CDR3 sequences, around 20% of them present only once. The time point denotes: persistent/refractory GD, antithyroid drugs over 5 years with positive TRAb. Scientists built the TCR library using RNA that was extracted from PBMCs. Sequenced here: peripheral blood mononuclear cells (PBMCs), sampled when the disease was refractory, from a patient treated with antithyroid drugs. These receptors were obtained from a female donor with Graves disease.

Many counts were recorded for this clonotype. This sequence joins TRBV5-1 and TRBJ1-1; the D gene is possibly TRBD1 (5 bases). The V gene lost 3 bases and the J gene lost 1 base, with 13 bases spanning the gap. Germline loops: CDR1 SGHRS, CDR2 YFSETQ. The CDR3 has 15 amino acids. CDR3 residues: CASSWRGRTNTEAFF. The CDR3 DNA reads TGCGCCAGCAGCTGGAGGGGTCGAACGAACACTGAAGCTTTCTTT. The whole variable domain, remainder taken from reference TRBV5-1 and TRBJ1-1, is KAGVTQTPRYLIKTRGQQVTLSCSPISGHRSVSWYQQTPGQGLQFLFEYFSETQRNKGNFPGRFSGRQFSNSRSEMNVSTLELGDSALYLCASSWRGRTNTEAFFGQGTRLTVV.

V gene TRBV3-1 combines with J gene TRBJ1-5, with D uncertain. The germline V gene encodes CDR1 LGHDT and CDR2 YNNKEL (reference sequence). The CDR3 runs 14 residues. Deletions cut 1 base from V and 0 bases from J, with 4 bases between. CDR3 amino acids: CASSQGPSNQPQHF. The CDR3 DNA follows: TGTGCCAGCAGCCAAGGTCCTAGCAATCAGCCCCAGCATTTT.

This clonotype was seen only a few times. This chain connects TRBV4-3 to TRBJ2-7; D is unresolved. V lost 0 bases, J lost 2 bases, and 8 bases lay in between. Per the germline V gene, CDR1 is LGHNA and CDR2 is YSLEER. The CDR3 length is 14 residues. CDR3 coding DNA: TGCGCCAGCAGCCAAGATTTAAGCACCTACGAGCAGTACTTC. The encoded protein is CASSQDLSTYEQYF.

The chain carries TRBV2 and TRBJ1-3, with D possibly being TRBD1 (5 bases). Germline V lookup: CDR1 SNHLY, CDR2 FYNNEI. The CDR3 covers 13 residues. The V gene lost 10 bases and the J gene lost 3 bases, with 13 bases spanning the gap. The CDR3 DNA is TGTGCCATCCACACAGGCTTTGGAAACACCATATATTTT. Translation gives CAIHTGFGNTIYF.

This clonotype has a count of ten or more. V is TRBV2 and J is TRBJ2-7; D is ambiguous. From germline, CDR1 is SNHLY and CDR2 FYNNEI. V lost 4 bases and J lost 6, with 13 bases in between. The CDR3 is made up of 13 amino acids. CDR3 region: CASSGVQKGEQYF. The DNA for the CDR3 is TGTGCCAGCAGTGGAGTCCAGAAGGGCGAGCAGTACTTC.

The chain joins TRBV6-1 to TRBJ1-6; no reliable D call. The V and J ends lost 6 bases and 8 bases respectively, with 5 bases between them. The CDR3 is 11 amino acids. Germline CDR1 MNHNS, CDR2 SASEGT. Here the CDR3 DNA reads TGTGCCAGCAGGAGCGATTCACCCCTCCACTTT. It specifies CASRSDSPLHF.

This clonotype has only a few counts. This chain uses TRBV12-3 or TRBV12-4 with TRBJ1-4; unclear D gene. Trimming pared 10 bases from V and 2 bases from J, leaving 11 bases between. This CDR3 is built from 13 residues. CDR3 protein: CATKGSTNEKLFF. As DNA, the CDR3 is TGTGCCACCAAAGGGAGCACTAATGAAAAACTGTTTTTT.

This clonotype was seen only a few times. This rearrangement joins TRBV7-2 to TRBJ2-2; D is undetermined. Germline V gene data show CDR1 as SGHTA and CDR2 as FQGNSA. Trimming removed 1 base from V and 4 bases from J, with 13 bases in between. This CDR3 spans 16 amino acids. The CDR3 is CASSLDTILGTGELFF. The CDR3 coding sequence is TGTGCCAGCAGCTTAGACACTATCCTAGGCACCGGGGAGCTGTTTTTT.

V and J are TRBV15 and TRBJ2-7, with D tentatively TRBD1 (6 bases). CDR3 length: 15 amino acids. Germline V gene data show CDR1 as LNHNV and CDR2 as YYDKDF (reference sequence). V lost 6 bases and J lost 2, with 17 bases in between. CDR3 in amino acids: CATSPGAGTTYEQYF. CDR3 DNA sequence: TGTGCCACCAGTCCAGGGGCAGGAACCACCTACGAGCAGTACTTC.